These 27 T cell receptor beta chains originate from one sample sequenced in a study of blood T cell repertoires in COVID-19. The protocol was immunoSEQ multiplex PCR, while the TCRdb copy is restricted to in-frame clones and leaves out a portion. The sample comprises around 270,000 clones, approximately 90% of which are singletons, and roughly 5% rests with the top ten. Sequences were obtained from peripheral blood. The receptors here all came from a man aged 40-49 years with acute or convalescent COVID-19.

The rearrangement uses TRBV11-2 and TRBJ2-3; D gene uncertain. Between the trimmed V and J ends, which lost 3 bases and 0 bases, there was a span of 13 bases. The CDR3 contains 16 residues. The germline V gene has CDR1 SGHAT and CDR2 FQNNGV. CDR3 in DNA: TGTGCCAGCAGCTTTTCCCCGTTTTCTAGCACAGATACGCAGTATTTT. The encoded protein is CASSFSPFSSTDTQYF.

This clone was found a few times. The rearrangement uses TRBV4-2 and TRBJ2-3; D remains unclear. V shed 5 bases and J shed 6 bases, with 12 bases lying between them. CDR1 is LGHNA, CDR2 YNFKEQ, per germline. The CDR3 totals 13 residues. The CDR3 nucleotides are TGTGCCAGCAGCTACCAAGGAGAGGATACGCAGTATTTT. This encodes CASSYQGEDTQYF.

The CDR3 protein is CASSRGGKNIQYF. The CDR3 DNA is TGTGCCAGCAGCCGGGGGGGCAAAAACATTCAGTACTTC. The chain has TRBV12-3 or TRBV12-4 and TRBJ2-4, with 8 bases aligning to TRBD2. The V gene end was trimmed by 6 bases and the J gene end by 3 bases; junction bases not matched to a gene: 1. CDR3 size: 13 residues.

V gene TRBV7-7 combines with J gene TRBJ2-2; TRBD1 might be the D (5 bases). This CDR3 is 14 amino acids long. The ends were cut back, 4 bases at V and 1 base at J, with 7 bases in the middle. Germline assignment: CDR1 SSHAT and CDR2 FNYEAQ (reference sequence). CDR3: CASSYGQNTGELFF. As DNA, the CDR3 is TGTGCCAGCAGCTACGGACAGAACACCGGGGAGCTGTTTTTT. Variable domain in full (rest from reference TRBV7-7 and TRBJ2-2): GAGVSQSPRYKVTKRGQDVTLRCDPISSHATLYWYQQALGQGPEFLTYFNYEAQPDKSGLPSDRFSAERPEGSISTLTIQRTEQRDSAMYRCASSYGQNTGELFFGEGSRLTVL.

The chain recombines TRBV5-1 with TRBJ1-1; 7 nucleotides agree with TRBD1. This CDR3 has 15 amino acids. Germline V gene sequence: CDR1 SGHRS, CDR2 YFSETQ. Trimming took 5 bases from V and 5 from J; bases not matched to a gene: 12. CDR3: CASRLTGVPGTEAFF. The CDR3 region has the DNA TGCGCCAGCAGATTAACAGGGGTGCCAGGGACTGAAGCTTTCTTT.

The chain uses TRBV2 and TRBJ2-1; TRBD1 matches 8 bases. V lost 6 bases to trimming and J lost 6 bases; unmatched junction nucleotides: 7. There are 14 residues in the CDR3. Germline values: CDR1 SNHLY, CDR2 FYNNEI. As DNA, the CDR3 is TGTGCCAGCAGGCGGGACAGGACGTTCAATGAGCAGTTCTTC. This sequence encodes CASRRDRTFNEQFF.

V gene TRBV5-1 combines with J gene TRBJ2-2, with D possibly TRBD1 on 6 matching bases. V was shortened by 0 bases and J by 4 bases, with 7 bases between the two germline ends. The germline CDR1 and CDR2 sequences are SGHRS and YFSETQ. The CDR3 has 14 residues. For the CDR3, the DNA is TGCGCCAGCAGCTTGGCACAGGGCACCGGGGAGCTGTTTTTT. Translation gives CASSLAQGTGELFF.

This clone was observed once. The chain is built from TRBV28 and TRBJ2-7, with TRBD2 matching 9 bases. J gave up 0 bases and V 10 bases, and 7 bases lay outside the gene matches. The CDR3 runs to 14 residues. In germline, CDR1 is MDHEN, CDR2 SYDVKM. CDR3 in DNA: TGTGCCACCGTTAGCGGGGGCTTCTCCTACGAGCAGTACTTC. Protein sequence: CATVSGGFSYEQYF.

The chain employs TRBV6-2 or TRBV6-3 and TRBJ1-1; the D gene is possibly TRBD1 (6 bases). V was clipped by 2 bases and J by 10 bases, with 20 bases between them. Germline-derived CDR1 and CDR2 are MNHEY and SVGEGT. The CDR3 spans 15 residues. CDR3 residues: CASSYQSTALGAAFF. CDR3 nucleotides: TGTGCCAGCAGTTACCAATCCACGGCGCTGGGGGCAGCTTTCTTT.

The rearrangement uses TRBV24-1 and TRBJ2-2; TRBD1 matches 7 bases. The CDR3 length is 13 residues. Germline V gene data show CDR1 as KGHDR and CDR2 as SFDVKD. Germline trimming cut 11 bases from V and 0 bases from J; bases unmatched to any gene: 2. CDR3 loop: CAIGTANTGELFF. In DNA, the CDR3 is TGTGCCATAGGGACAGCGAACACCGGGGAGCTGTTTTTT.

The chain carries TRBV9 and TRBJ2-7; 7 nucleotides agree with TRBD1. V lost 0 bases and J lost 1; bases outside the gene matches: 4. Germline-derived CDR1 and CDR2 are SGDLS and YYNGEE. The CDR3 is 15 residues long. The CDR3 region has the DNA TGTGCCAGCAGCGTAGCCCCACAGGGGTCCTACGAGCAGTACTTC. Its translation is CASSVAPQGSYEQYF.

The rearrangement joins TRBV30 to TRBJ1-6, with TRBD1 matching 7 bases. With 4 bases clipped from V and 7 bases from J, the junction kept 10 bases outside the gene matches. Germline V gene data show CDR1 as GTSNPN and CDR2 as SVGIG (reference sequence). The CDR3 totals 15 residues. The CDR3 here is CAWTATGAINSPLHF. The DNA for the CDR3 is TGTGCCTGGACCGCCACAGGGGCGATCAATTCACCCCTCCACTTT.

The CDR3 spells CASSPPSTGTSYGYTF. The DNA of the CDR3 is TGTGCCAGCTCACCACCGAGTACAGGCACTTCATATGGCTACACCTTC. The chain has TRBV18 and TRBJ1-2, with a possible D match to TRBD1 (5 bases). Germline lookup yields CDR1 KGHSH and CDR2 LQKENI. The CDR3 covers 16 residues. Trimming took 0 bases from V and 5 from J, leaving 16 bases between them.

This chain uses TRBV5-4 with TRBJ1-2; the match to TRBD1 covers 8 bases. Trimming removed 4 bases from V and 2 bases from J; junction bases left unmatched: 4. The CDR3 is 14 amino acids. The germline V gene has CDR1 SGHNT and CDR2 YYREEE (reference sequence). CDR3 amino acids: CASSQRTGNYGYTF. The CDR3 coding sequence is TGTGCCAGCAGCCAGCGGACAGGGAACTATGGCTACACCTTC.

J is TRBJ1-1 and V is TRBV11-2; D is undetermined. In germline, CDR1 is SGHAT, CDR2 FQNNGV. Trimming left V 2 bases short and J 4 bases short, with 8 bases between. The CDR3 extends over 13 amino acids. The CDR3 loop is CASSLLGGTEAFF. As DNA, the CDR3 is TGTGCCAGCAGCTTATTAGGAGGCACTGAAGCTTTCTTT.

This chain connects TRBV21-1 to TRBJ2-1; the table's D call, TRBD2, has no DNA check behind it. TRBV21-1 is a pseudogene locus. This CDR3 is 19 amino acids long. CDR3 nucleotide sequence: TGTGCCAGCAGCCCAAGACGGCTAGCGGGGGGGCATGGTGACAATGAGCAGTTCTTC. This codes for CASSPRRLAGGHGDNEQFF.

CDR3 DNA: TGTGCCACCAGCAGACTTCACAGGGGAGGGGAGCTGTTTTTT. Amino acids: CATSRLHRGGELFF. The chain is built from TRBV15 and TRBJ2-2; 7 bases match TRBD1. The CDR3 runs to 14 residues. Germline lookup yields CDR1 LNHNV and CDR2 YYDKDF (reference sequence). J gave up 8 bases and V 2 bases, and 5 bases lay outside the gene matches.

The chain joins TRBV18 to TRBJ1-2; D is uncertain. Germline CDR1 is KGHSH and CDR2 is LQKENI. Between the trimmed V and J ends, which lost 0 bases and 3 bases, there was a span of 11 bases. The CDR3 is 15 amino acids. The CDR3 sequence is CASSPPSGWDYGYTF. DNA for the CDR3: TGTGCCAGCTCACCACCATCAGGTTGGGACTATGGCTACACCTTC.

V usage is TRBV7-6 and J usage is TRBJ2-1, with D perhaps matching TRBD2 (6 bases). CDR3 length: 14 residues. The V gene lost 2 bases and the J gene lost 4 bases, with 9 bases spanning the gap. Germline V gene sequence: CDR1 SGHVS, CDR2 FNYEAQ. In DNA, the CDR3 is TGTGCCAGCAGCTTATTCCGGGAGTACAATGAGCAGTTCTTC. This gives the protein CASSLFREYNEQFF.

This sequence joins TRBV6-1 and TRBJ1-1; D perhaps matches TRBD1 (5 bases). The V end was cut by 0 bases, the J end by 1 base, with 15 bases between. The germline gives CDR1 MNHNS, CDR2 SASEGT. The CDR3 spans 17 residues. CDR3 coding DNA: TGTGCCAGCAGTGAAGCCCCCTTGACAGCCCCGAACACTGAAGCTTTCTTT. Translated, it gives CASSEAPLTAPNTEAFF.

This clone has a handful of counts. The chain is built from TRBV3-1 (or the pseudogene TRBV3-2) and TRBJ1-5; D is uncertain. V lost 1 base to trimming and J lost 6 bases, with 7 bases between them. CDR3 length: 13 amino acids. CDR1 and CDR2 (germline): LGHDT, YNNKEL (reference sequence). CDR3 residues: CASSQGDGQPQHF. CDR3 DNA sequence: TGTGCCAGCAGCCAAGGAGATGGTCAGCCCCAGCATTTT.

Comment on this clone: The same CDR3 can be traced to other DNA sequences in this sample. V is TRBV12-3 or TRBV12-4 and J is TRBJ1-6; no clear D. V dropped 5 bases and J dropped 6 bases, with 2 bases sitting between them. This CDR3 has 11 residues. CDR3 in amino acids: CASSRNSPLHF. The CDR3 nucleotides read TGTGCCAGCAGTCGTAATTCACCCCTCCACTTT.

This rearrangement joins TRBV11-2 to TRBJ1-3; D might be TRBD1 (5 bases). The V and J ends lost 4 bases and 2 bases respectively, with 15 bases between them. The CDR3 has 16 residues. Germline V CDR1 and CDR2: SGHAT, FQNNGV. The CDR3 loop is CASSSARGPPGNTIYF. The DNA for the CDR3 is TGTGCCAGCAGCTCCGCAAGGGGCCCTCCTGGAAACACCATATATTTT.

The rearrangement uses TRBV6-5 and TRBJ1-2; D possibly corresponds to TRBD1 (5 bases). This CDR3 has 15 residues. V was trimmed by 0 bases and J by 7 bases, leaving 15 bases between them. CDR1 is MNHEY and CDR2 is SVGAGI in the germline V gene. The DNA for the CDR3 is TGTGCCAGCAGTTACTCGACGTCCCTTAGGGGTGGCTACACCTTC. It yields the protein CASSYSTSLRGGYTF.

The CDR3 DNA reads TGTGCCACCATGACAGATAATGAAAAACTGTTTTTT. It specifies CATMTDNEKLFF. This sequence joins TRBV10-3 and TRBJ1-4; possibly TRBD1 for D (5 bases). Germline-derived CDR1 and CDR2 are ENHRY and SYGVKD. The CDR3 contains 12 residues. Trimming left V 10 bases short and J 4 bases short, with 10 bases between.

This chain links TRBV23-1 with TRBJ1-6; possible D gene TRBD1, 5 bases. TRBV23-1 is filed as an ORF, its function uncertain. The CDR3 length is 17 residues. V lost 4 bases to trimming and J lost 7 bases, with 20 bases between them. Here the CDR3 reads CASSPIRPGLLNSPLHF. Written as DNA, the CDR3 is TGCGCCAGCAGTCCGATTCGTCCGGGACTGCTGAATTCACCCCTCCACTTT.

The V and J genes are TRBV5-1 and TRBJ1-6; 7 bases are a match to TRBD1. Germline V gene data show CDR1 as SGHRS and CDR2 as YFSETQ. CDR3 length equals 15 residues. The V segment lost 4 bases and the J segment 4 bases; nucleotides outside the gene matches: 5. The DNA for the CDR3 is TGCGCCAGCAGCCCCGGACAGGTTTATAATTCACCCCTCCACTTT. This encodes CASSPGQVYNSPLHF.